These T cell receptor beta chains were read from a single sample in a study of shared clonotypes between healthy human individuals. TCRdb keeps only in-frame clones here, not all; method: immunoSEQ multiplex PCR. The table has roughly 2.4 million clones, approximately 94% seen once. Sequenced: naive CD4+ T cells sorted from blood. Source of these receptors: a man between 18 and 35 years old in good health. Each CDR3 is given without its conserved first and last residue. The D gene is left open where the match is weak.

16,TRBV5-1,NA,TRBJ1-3,ASSLVPPSADSGNTIY
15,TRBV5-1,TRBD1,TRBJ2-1,ASSLRDRATFGNEQF
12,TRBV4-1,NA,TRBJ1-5,ASSQELKGQPQH
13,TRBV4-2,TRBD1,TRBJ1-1,ASSPADRVNTEAF
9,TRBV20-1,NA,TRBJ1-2,SARDSGGYT
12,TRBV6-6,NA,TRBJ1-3,ASSIPDAGNTIY
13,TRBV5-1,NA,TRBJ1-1,ASTSLGQGNTEAF
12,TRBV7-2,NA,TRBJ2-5,ASSLEIRSETQY
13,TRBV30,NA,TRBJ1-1,AWSGGTLLNTEAF
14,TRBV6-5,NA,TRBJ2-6,ASSYSRGSGANVLT
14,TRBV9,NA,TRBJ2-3,ASSVGGSGGADTQY
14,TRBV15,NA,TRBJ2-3,ATSRDGQIHTDTQY
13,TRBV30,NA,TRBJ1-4,AWSVLQRSAEKLF
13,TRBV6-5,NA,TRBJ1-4,ASSSGGQGNEKLF
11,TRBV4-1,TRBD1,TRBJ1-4,ASSPGQSEKLF
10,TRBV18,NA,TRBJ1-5,ASSPSHQPQH
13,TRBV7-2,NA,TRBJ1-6,ASSLDGGLNSPLH
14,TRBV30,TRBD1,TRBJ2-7,AWSALGTGDSYEQY
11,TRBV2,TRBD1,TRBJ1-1,ASSQGALTEAF
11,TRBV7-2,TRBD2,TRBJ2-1,ASSLDRAGAKF
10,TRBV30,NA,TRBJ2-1,AWSLSEAVQF
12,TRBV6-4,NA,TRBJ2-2,ASSAQENTGELF
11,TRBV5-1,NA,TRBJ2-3,ASSQGSTDTQY
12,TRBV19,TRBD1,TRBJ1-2,ASSLPTGAGGYT
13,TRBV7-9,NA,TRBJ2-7,ASSSSTASILEQY